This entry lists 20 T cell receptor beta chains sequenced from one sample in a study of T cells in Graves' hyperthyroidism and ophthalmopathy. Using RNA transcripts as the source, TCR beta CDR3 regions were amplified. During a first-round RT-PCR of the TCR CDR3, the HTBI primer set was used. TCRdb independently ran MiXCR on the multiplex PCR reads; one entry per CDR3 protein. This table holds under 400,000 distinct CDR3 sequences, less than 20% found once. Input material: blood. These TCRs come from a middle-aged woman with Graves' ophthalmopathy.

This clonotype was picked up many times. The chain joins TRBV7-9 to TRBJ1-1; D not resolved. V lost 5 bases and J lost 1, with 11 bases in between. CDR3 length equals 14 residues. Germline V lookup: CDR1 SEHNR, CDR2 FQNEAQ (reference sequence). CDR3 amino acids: CASSPPSSNTEAFF. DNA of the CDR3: TGTGCCAGCAGCCCCCCTAGCTCGAACACTGAAGCTTTCTTT.

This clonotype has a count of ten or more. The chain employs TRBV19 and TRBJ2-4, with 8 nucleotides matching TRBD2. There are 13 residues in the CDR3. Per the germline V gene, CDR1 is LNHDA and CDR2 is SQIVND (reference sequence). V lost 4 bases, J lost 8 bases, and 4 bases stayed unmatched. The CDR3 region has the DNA TGTGCCAGTAGTAGCGGGAGGCAGGACATTCAGTACTTC. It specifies CASSSGRQDIQYF.

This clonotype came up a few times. The CDR3 sequence: CASSIGTGGAQYF. The DNA of the CDR3 is TGTGCCAGTAGTATCGGGACAGGGGGCGCGCAGTACTTC. The gene calls are TRBV19 and TRBJ2-7; 12 bases agree with TRBD1. The germline V gene has CDR1 LNHDA and CDR2 SQIVND (reference sequence). The V segment lost 3 bases and the J segment 9 bases; nucleotides outside the gene matches: 3. This CDR3 has 13 amino acids.

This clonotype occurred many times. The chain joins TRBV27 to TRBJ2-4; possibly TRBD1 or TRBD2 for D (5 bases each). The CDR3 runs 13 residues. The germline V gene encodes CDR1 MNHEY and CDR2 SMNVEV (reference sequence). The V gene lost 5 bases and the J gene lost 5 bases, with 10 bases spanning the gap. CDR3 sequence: CASSRDGENIQYF. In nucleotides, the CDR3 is TGTGCCAGCAGTCGGGACGGAGAAAACATTCAGTACTTC.

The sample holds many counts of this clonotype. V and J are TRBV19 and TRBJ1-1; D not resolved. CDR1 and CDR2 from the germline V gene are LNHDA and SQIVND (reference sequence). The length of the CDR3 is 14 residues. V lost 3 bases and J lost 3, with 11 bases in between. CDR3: CASSMGVMDTEAFF. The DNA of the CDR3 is TGTGCCAGTAGTATGGGAGTCATGGACACTGAAGCTTTCTTT.

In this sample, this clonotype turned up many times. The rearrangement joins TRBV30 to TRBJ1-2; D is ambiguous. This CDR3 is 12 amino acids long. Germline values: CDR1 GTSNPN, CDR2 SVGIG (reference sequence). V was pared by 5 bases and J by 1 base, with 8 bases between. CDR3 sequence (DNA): TGTGCCTGGGGACGGATTAACTATGGCTACACCTTC. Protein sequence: CAWGRINYGYTF.

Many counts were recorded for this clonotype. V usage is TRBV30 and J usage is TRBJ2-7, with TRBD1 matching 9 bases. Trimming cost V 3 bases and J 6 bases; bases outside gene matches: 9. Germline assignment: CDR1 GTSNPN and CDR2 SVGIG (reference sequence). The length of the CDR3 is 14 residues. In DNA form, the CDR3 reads TGTGCCTGGAGAGTTCCGGGACAGGGAACCGAGCAGTACTTC. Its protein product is CAWRVPGQGTEQYF.

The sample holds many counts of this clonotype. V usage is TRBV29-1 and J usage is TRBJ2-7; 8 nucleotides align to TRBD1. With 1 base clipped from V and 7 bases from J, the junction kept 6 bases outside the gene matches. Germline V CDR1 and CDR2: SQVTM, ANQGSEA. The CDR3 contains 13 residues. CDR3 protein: CSVEGTGSREQYF. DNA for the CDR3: TGCAGCGTTGAAGGGACAGGGTCCCGGGAGCAGTACTTC.

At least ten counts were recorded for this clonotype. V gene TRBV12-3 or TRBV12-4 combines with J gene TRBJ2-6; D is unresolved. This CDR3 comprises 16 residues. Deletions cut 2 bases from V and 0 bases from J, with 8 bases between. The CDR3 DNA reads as TGTGCCAGCAGTTTACAGACTCACTCTGGGGCCAACGTCCTGACTTTC. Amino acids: CASSLQTHSGANVLTF.

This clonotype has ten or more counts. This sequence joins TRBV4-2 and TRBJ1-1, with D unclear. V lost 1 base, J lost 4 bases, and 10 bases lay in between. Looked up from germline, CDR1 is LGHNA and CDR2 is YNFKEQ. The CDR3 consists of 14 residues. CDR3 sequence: CASSQGGGPTEAFF. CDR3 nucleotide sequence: TGTGCCAGCAGCCAAGGGGGTGGTCCCACTGAAGCTTTCTTT.

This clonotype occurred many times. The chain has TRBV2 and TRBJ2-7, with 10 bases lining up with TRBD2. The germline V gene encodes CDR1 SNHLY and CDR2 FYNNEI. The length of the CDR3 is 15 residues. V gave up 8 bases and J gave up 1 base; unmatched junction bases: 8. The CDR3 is CASAKQLAGSYEQYF. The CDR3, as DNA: TGTGCCAGCGCCAAGCAACTAGCGGGATCCTACGAGCAGTACTTC.

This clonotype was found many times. In DNA form, the CDR3 reads TGTGCCAGCACCAGGGTGGGAGGGCCTGAAGCTTTCTTT. It specifies CASTRVGGPEAFF. This chain joins TRBV28 and TRBJ1-1; D may be TRBD1 (5 bases). The CDR3 sequence is 13 residues long. V was trimmed by 7 bases and J by 6 bases, leaving 15 bases between them. CDR1 is MDHEN and CDR2 is SYDVKM in the germline V gene.

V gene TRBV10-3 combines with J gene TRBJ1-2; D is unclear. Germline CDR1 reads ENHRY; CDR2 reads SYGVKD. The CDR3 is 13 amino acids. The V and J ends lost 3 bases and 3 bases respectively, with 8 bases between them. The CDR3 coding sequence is TGTGCCATCAGTGAAAATCCGGACTATGGCTACACCTTC. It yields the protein CAISENPDYGYTF.

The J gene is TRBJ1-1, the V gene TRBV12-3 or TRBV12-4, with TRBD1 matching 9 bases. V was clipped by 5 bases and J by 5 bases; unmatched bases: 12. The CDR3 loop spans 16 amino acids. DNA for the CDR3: TGTGCCAGCAGTCACCTTCCTGGACAGGGGAGTACTGAAGCTTTCTTT. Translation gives CASSHLPGQGSTEAFF.

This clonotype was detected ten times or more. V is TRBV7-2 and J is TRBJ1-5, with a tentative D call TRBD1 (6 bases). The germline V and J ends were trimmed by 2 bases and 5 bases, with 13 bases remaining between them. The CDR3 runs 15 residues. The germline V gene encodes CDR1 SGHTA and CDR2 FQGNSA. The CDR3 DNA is TGTGCCAGCAGCTTACAAGGGGGAGGGGATCAGCCCCAGCATTTT. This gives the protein CASSLQGGGDQPQHF.

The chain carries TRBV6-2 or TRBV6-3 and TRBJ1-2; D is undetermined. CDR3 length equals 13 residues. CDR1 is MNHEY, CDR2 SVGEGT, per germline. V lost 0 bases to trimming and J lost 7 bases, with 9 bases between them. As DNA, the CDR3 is TGTGCCAGCAGTTACTCGTCAGGAACTGGCTACACCTTC. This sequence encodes CASSYSSGTGYTF.

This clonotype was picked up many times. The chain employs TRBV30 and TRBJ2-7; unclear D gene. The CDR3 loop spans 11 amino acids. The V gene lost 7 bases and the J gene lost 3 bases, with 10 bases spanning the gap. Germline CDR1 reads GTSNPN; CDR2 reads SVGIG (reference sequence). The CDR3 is CASDENYEQYF. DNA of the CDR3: TGTGCCTCCGACGAGAACTACGAGCAGTACTTC.

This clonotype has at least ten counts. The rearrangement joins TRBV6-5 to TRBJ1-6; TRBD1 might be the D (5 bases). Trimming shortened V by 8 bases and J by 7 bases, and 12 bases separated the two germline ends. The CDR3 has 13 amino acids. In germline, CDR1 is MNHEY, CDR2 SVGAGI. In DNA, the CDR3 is TGTGCCAGCGTTGTAGGGGCAAATTCACCCCTCCACTTT. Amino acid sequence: CASVVGANSPLHF.

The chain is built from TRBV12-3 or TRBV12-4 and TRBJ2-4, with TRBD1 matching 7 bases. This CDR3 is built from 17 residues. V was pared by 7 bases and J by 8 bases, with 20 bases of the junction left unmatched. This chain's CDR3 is CASTGPGDSQGMDIQYF. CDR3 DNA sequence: TGTGCCAGCACAGGCCCCGGGGACAGTCAGGGTATGGACATTCAGTACTTC.

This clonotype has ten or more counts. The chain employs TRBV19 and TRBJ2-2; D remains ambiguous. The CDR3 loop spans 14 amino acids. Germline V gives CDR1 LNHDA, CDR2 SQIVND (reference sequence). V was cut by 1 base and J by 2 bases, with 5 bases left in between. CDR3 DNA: TGTGCCAGTAGTATAGGTCCAAACACCGGGGAGCTGTTTTTT. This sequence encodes CASSIGPNTGELFF. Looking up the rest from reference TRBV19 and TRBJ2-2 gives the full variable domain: DGGITQSPKYLFRKEGQNVTLSCEQNLNHDAMYWYRQDPGQGLRLIYYSQIVNDFQKGDIAEGYSVSREKKESFPLTVTSAQKNPTAFYLCASSIGPNTGELFFGEGSRLTVL.